A selection of T cell receptor beta chains follows, all from one sample in a study of long-term antiretroviral therapy in people with HIV. The method was immunoSEQ multiplex PCR; TCRdb's version includes in-frame clones alone and lacks a portion of them. The sample holds some 22,000 clones, 85% seen once. The input for sequencing was unsorted PBMCs, taken 1.6 years after starting antiretroviral therapy. The receptor set was obtained from a man aged 40-49 years with HIV. Each CDR3 is given with its conserved first and last residue. Fields, in order: J gene, clone size, V gene, D gene, CDR3 protein, CDR3 DNA. A D gene is named only where the DNA matches it firmly. Not every row has a clone size; where given, it reads once, few, many or a size class.

J gene: TRBJ2-3
clone size: -
V gene: TRBV9
D gene: TRBD1
CDR3 protein: CASSLPGTGDTDTQYF
CDR3 DNA: TGTGCCAGCAGCTTACCCGGGACAGGGGACACAGATACGCAGTATTTT

J gene: TRBJ1-2
clone size: -
V gene: TRBV19
D gene: TRBD1
CDR3 protein: CASSPGTGGRYGYTF
CDR3 DNA: TGTGCCAGTAGTCCCGGGACAGGGGGGAGGTATGGCTACACCTTC

J gene: TRBJ2-7
clone size: few
V gene: TRBV11-3
D gene: -
CDR3 protein: CASSSGRASHEQYF
CDR3 DNA: TGTGCCAGCAGCTCGGGACGGGCTTCCCACGAGCAGTACTTC

J gene: TRBJ1-1
clone size: -
V gene: TRBV2
D gene: -
CDR3 protein: CASSEGRVNTEAFF
CDR3 DNA: TGTGCCAGCAGTGAAGGCAGAGTGAACACTGAAGCTTTCTTT

J gene: TRBJ1-3
clone size: -
V gene: TRBV9
D gene: -
CDR3 protein: CASSVAKDSEGQAAGNTIYF
CDR3 DNA: TGTGCCAGCAGCGTAGCTAAGGATTCGGAGGGCCAGGCAGCGGGAAACACCATATATTTT

J gene: TRBJ2-4
clone size: -
V gene: TRBV5-6
D gene: -
CDR3 protein: CASSLVPGSKNIQYF
CDR3 DNA: TGTGCCAGCAGCTTGGTACCGGGATCCAAAAACATTCAGTACTTC

J gene: TRBJ1-3
clone size: -
V gene: TRBV6-5
D gene: -
CDR3 protein: CASTDGGASGNTIYF
CDR3 DNA: TGTGCCAGCACCGACGGGGGGGCCTCTGGAAACACCATATATTTT

J gene: TRBJ2-3
clone size: -
V gene: TRBV5-6
D gene: TRBD2
CDR3 protein: CASSLPLGLAGGNTQYF
CDR3 DNA: TGTGCCAGCAGCTTGCCATTGGGACTAGCGGGGGGTAATACGCAGTATTTT

J gene: TRBJ1-2
clone size: few
V gene: TRBV29-1
D gene: TRBD1
CDR3 protein: CSVEQYNAGQSGYTF
CDR3 DNA: TGCAGCGTTGAACAGTACAATGCGGGACAGAGTGGCTACACCTTC

J gene: TRBJ2-7
clone size: -
V gene: TRBV10-3
D gene: TRBD2
CDR3 protein: CAIREGYGYEQYF
CDR3 DNA: TGTGCCATAAGGGAGGGGTACGGATACGAGCAGTACTTC

J gene: TRBJ2-7
clone size: -
V gene: TRBV14
D gene: TRBD1
CDR3 protein: CASSPDRGVSYEQYF
CDR3 DNA: TGTGCCAGCAGCCCGGACAGGGGAGTTTCCTACGAGCAGTACTTC

J gene: TRBJ2-3
clone size: -
V gene: TRBV5-6
D gene: TRBD2
CDR3 protein: CASSPPGGGDTQYF
CDR3 DNA: TGTGCCAGCAGCCCCCCTGGCGGGGGGGATACGCAGTATTTT

J gene: TRBJ2-7
clone size: -
V gene: TRBV9
D gene: -
CDR3 protein: CASSVSDGSYEQYF
CDR3 DNA: TGTGCCAGCAGCGTCTCCGACGGCTCGTACGAGCAGTACTTC

J gene: TRBJ1-6
clone size: few
V gene: TRBV10-1
D gene: -
CDR3 protein: CASSRGFDSPLHF
CDR3 DNA: TGCGCCAGCAGCAGGGGTTTTGATTCACCCCTCCACTTT

J gene: TRBJ2-3
clone size: -
V gene: TRBV9
D gene: -
CDR3 protein: CASSEGGPTDTQYF
CDR3 DNA: TGTGCCAGCAGCGAGGGGGGGCCCACAGATACGCAGTATTTT

J gene: TRBJ2-7
clone size: -
V gene: TRBV7-9
D gene: -
CDR3 protein: CASSLSDTLYEQYF
CDR3 DNA: TGTGCCAGCAGCTTATCGGACACTCTCTACGAGCAGTACTTC

J gene: TRBJ2-3
clone size: -
V gene: TRBV6-1
D gene: -
CDR3 protein: CASSANRDTDTQYF
CDR3 DNA: TGTGCCAGCAGTGCTAACAGGGACACAGATACGCAGTATTTT

J gene: TRBJ1-1
clone size: few
V gene: TRBV10-1
D gene: -
CDR3 protein: CASSGDRENTEAFF
CDR3 DNA: TGCGCCAGCAGCGGGGACCGCGAAAACACTGAAGCTTTCTTT

J gene: TRBJ1-4
clone size: few
V gene: TRBV19
D gene: TRBD1
CDR3 protein: CASSPRDRVNEKLFF
CDR3 DNA: TGTGCCAGTAGTCCCCGGGACAGGGTTAATGAAAAACTGTTTTTT

J gene: TRBJ2-6
clone size: -
V gene: TRBV30
D gene: -
CDR3 protein: CAWTGGTGANVLTF
CDR3 DNA: TGTGCCTGGACAGGAGGTACTGGGGCCAACGTCCTGACTTTC

J gene: TRBJ1-1
clone size: -
V gene: TRBV2
D gene: -
CDR3 protein: CASSEETNTEAFF
CDR3 DNA: TGTGCCAGCAGTGAAGAGACGAACACTGAAGCTTTCTTT

J gene: TRBJ2-1
clone size: -
V gene: TRBV7-3
D gene: TRBD1
CDR3 protein: CASSITGGKLFF
CDR3 DNA: TGTGCCAGCAGCATCACAGGGGGGAAACTGTTCTTC